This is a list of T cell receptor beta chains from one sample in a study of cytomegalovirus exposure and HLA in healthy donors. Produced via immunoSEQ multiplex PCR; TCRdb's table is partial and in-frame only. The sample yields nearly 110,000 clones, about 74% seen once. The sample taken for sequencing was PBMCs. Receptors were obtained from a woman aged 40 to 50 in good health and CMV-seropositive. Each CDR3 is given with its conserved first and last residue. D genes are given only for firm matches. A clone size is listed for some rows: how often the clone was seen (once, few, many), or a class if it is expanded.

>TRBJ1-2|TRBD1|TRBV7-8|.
CASSSTGPGGYTF
TGTGCCAGCAGTTCGACAGGGCCGGGCGGCTACACCTTC
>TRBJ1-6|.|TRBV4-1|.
CASSQGSVINSPLHF
TGCGCCAGCAGCCAAGGCTCAGTGATTAATTCACCCCTCCACTTT
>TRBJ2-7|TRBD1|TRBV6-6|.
CASSRDRAYYEQYF
TGTGCCAGCAGTAGGGACAGGGCCTACTACGAGCAGTACTTC
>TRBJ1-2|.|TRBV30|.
CAYSSGGAGYTF
TGTGCCTATTCGTCGGGAGGGGCTGGCTACACCTTC
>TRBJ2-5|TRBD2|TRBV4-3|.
CASSQDFGTSGGETQYF
TGCGCCAGCAGCCAAGATTTTGGAACTAGCGGGGGAGAGACCCAGTACTTC
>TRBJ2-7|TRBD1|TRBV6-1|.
CASSDQGAETEQYF
TGTGCCAGCAGTGACCAGGGGGCCGAAACCGAGCAGTACTTC
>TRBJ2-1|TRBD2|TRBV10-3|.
CAINQRGGYNEQFF
TGTGCCATCAACCAGCGGGGGGGATACAATGAGCAGTTCTTC
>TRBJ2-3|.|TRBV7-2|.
CASSLGTSTDTQYF
TGTGCCAGCAGCTTAGGAACTAGCACAGATACGCAGTATTTT
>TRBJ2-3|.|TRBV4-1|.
CASSQVVTGTAATDTQYF
TGCGCCAGCAGCCAAGTTGTGACCGGGACTGCCGCGACAGATACGCAGTATTTT
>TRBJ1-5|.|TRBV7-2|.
CASSLAGIPNQPQHF
TGTGCCAGCAGCTTGGCGGGGATCCCCAATCAGCCCCAGCATTTT
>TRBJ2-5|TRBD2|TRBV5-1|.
CASSFSGGPVETQYF
TGCGCCAGCAGCTTCAGCGGGGGGCCTGTGGAGACCCAGTACTTC
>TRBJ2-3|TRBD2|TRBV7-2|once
CASSDGGGRVDTQYF
TGTGCCAGCAGCGATGGGGGGGGTCGTGTGGATACGCAGTATTTT
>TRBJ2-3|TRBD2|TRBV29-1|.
CSMIAGATDTQYF
TGCAGCATGATAGCGGGGGCCACAGATACGCAGTATTTT
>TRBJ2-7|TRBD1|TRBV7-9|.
CASSLLGTGADEQYF
TGTGCCAGCAGCTTACTCGGGACAGGGGCCGACGAGCAGTACTTC
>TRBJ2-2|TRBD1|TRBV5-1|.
CASSPGQEDTGELFF
TGCGCCAGCAGCCCAGGACAGGAGGACACCGGGGAGCTGTTTTTT
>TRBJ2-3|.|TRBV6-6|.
CASKTDADTQYF
TGTGCCAGCAAGACAGACGCAGATACGCAGTATTTT
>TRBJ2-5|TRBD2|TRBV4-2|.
CASSQVERGEETQYF
TGTGCCAGCAGCCAAGTTGAGCGGGGGGAAGAGACCCAGTACTTC
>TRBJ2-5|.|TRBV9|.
CASSAGGPAQETQYF
TGTGCCAGCAGCGCCGGCGGGCCAGCCCAAGAGACCCAGTACTTC
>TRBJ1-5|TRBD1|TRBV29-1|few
CSVAPGTGDNQPQHF
TGCAGCGTAGCTCCCGGGACAGGGGACAATCAGCCCCAGCATTTT
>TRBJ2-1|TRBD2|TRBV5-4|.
CASSLAGGTNEQFF
TGTGCCAGCAGTCTAGCGGGGGGGACGAATGAGCAGTTCTTC
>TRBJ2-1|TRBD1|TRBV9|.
CASSTTGDAYNEQFF
TGTGCCAGCAGCACGACAGGGGACGCCTACAATGAGCAGTTCTTC
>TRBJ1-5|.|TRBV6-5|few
CASSYSRSRNQPQHF
TGTGCCAGCAGTTACTCAAGGAGCAGAAATCAGCCCCAGCATTTT
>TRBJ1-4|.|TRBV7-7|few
CASSRTGSRNEKLFF
TGTGCTAGCAGCCGAACGGGAAGTCGTAATGAAAAACTGTTTTTT
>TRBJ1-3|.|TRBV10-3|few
CAIEGSGNTIYF
TGTGCCATCGAGGGTTCTGGAAACACCATATATTTT
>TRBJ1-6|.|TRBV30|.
CAWGIGGANSPLHF
TGTGCCTGGGGAATAGGGGGGGCCAATTCACCCCTCCACTTT
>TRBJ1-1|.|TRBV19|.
CASSILRSNTEAFF
TGTGCCAGTAGTATACTACGGAGCAACACTGAAGCTTTCTTT
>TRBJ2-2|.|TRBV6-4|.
CASSPKTGNTGELFF
TGTGCCAGCAGTCCCAAGACAGGGAACACCGGGGAGCTGTTTTTT